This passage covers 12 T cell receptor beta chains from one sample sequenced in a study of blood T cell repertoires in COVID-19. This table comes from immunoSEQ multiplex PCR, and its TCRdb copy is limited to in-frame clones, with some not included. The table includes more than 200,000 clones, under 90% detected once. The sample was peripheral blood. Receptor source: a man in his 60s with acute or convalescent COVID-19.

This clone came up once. The CDR3 protein is CASSLIPEKLFF. In DNA, the CDR3 is TGTGCCAGCAGTTTAATCCCGGAAAAACTGTTTTTT. J is TRBJ1-4 and V is TRBV12-3 or TRBV12-4; D is ambiguous. The CDR3 covers 12 residues. V was shortened by 2 bases and J by 8 bases, with 6 bases between the two germline ends.

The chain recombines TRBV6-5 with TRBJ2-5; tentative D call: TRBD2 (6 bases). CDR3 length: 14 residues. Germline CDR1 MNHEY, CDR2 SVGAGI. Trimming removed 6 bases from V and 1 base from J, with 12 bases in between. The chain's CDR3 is CASSHSGGQETQYF. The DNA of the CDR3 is TGTGCCAGCAGCCACTCCGGGGGCCAAGAGACCCAGTACTTC.

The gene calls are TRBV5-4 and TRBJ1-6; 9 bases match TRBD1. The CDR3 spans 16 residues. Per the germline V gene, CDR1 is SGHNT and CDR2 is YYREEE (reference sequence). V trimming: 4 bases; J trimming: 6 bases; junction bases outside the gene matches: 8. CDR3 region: CASSHQTGGLNSPLHF. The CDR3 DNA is TGTGCCAGCAGCCACCAGACAGGGGGGCTTAATTCACCCCTCCACTTT.

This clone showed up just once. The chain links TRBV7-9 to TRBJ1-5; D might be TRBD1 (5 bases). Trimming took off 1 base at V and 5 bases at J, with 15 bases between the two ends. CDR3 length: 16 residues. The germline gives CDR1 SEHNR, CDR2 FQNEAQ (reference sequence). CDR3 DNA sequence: TGTGCCAGCAGCTTAGGAATTGGGGACTGGGATCAGCCCCAGCATTTT. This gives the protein CASSLGIGDWDQPQHF.

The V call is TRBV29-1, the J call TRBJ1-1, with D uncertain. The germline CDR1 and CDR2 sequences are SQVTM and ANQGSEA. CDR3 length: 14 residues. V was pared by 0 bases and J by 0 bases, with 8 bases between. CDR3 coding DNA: TGCAGCGTTGAAGATACCGGGGTGAACACTGAAGCTTTCTTT. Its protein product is CSVEDTGVNTEAFF.

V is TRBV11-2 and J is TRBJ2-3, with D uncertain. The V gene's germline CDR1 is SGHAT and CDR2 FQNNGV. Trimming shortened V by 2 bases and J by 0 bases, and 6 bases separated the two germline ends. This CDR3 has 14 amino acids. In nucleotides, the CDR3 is TGTGCCAGCAGCTTATTCGTTAGCACAGATACGCAGTATTTT. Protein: CASSLFVSTDTQYF.

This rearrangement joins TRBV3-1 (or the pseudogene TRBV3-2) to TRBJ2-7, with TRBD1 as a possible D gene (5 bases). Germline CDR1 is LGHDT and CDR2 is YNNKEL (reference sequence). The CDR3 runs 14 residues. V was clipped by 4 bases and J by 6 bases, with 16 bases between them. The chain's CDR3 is CASSLLSREIEQYF. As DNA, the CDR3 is TGTGCCAGCAGCCTACTCTCCAGGGAAATCGAGCAGTACTTC.

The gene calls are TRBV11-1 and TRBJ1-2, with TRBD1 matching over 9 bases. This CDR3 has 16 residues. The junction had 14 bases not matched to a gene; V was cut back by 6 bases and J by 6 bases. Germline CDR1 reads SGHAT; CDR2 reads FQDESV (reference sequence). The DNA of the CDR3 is TGTGCCAGCAGTCAGAATCCTGGGGGACAGGGCGATGGCTACACCTTC. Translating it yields CASSQNPGGQGDGYTF. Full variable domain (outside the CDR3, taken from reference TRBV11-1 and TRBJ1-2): EAEVAQSPRYKITEKSQAVAFWCDPISGHATLYWYRQILGQGPELLVQFQDESVVDDSQLPKDRFSAERLKGVDSTLKIQPAELGDSAMYLCASSQNPGGQGDGYTFGSGTRLTVV.

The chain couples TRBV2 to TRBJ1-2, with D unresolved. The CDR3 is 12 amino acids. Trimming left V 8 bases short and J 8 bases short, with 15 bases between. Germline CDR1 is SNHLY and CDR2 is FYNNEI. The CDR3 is CASGTAVSGYTF. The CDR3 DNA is TGTGCCAGCGGAACAGCGGTGTCGGGCTACACCTTC.

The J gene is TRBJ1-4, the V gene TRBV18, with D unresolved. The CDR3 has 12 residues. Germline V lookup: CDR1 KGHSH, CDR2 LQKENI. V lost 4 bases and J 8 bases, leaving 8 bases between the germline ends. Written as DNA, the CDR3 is TGTGCCAGCTCACAGGGAGGCGAAAAACTGTTTTTT. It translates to CASSQGGEKLFF.

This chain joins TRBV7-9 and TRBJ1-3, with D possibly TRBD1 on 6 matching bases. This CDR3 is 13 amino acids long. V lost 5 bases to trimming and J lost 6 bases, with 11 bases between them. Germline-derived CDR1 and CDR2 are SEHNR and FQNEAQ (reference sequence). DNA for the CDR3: TGTGCCAGCAGCCCCGGACAGCCAAACACCATATATTTT. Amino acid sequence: CASSPGQPNTIYF.

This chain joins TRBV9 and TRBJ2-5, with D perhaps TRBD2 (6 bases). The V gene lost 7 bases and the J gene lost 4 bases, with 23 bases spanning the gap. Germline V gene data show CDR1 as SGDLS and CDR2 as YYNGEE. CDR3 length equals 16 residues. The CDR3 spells CASSPAVRRVGETQYF. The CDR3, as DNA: TGTGCCAGCTCTCCCGCGGTACGGAGGGTCGGAGAGACCCAGTACTTC.